Shown below are 22 T cell receptor beta chains from a single sample sequenced in a study of shared clonotypes between healthy human individuals. Profiled with immunoSEQ multiplex PCR; TCRdb holds only in-frame clones, not every one. The sample consists of roughly 1,600,000 clones, 98% of them appearing once. The sample comprised naive CD4+ T cells sorted from blood. Subset here: CD45RA+ positively selected. The receptors come from a man aged 30 to 39 in good health.

The chain is built from TRBV10-3 and TRBJ2-6, with 14 nucleotides matching TRBD2. CDR3 size: 18 residues. J lost 3 bases, V lost 6 bases, and 7 bases had no gene match. Germline V lookup: CDR1 ENHRY, CDR2 SYGVKD. CDR3: CAISQGTSGRFGANVLTF. Here the CDR3 DNA reads TGTGCCATCAGCCAGGGGACTAGCGGGAGATTTGGGGCCAACGTCCTGACTTTC.

V gene TRBV10-1 combines with J gene TRBJ2-7, with D possibly being TRBD1 (6 bases). CDR1 is WNHNN and CDR2 is SYGVQD in the germline V gene (reference sequence). The CDR3 totals 14 residues. V lost 4 bases and J 7 bases, leaving 17 bases between the germline ends. The chain's CDR3 is CASSGTADLGEQYF. Here the CDR3 DNA reads TGCGCCAGCAGTGGGACAGCGGATCTGGGGGAGCAGTACTTC.

V gene TRBV19 combines with J gene TRBJ1-2; TRBD1 is a possible D gene (6 bases). This CDR3 comprises 16 residues. From germline, CDR1 is LNHDA and CDR2 SQIVND (reference sequence). The V and J ends lost 7 bases and 4 bases respectively, with 22 bases between them. This CDR3 is CASNGIRGEGGYGYTF. Here the CDR3 DNA reads TGTGCCAGTAATGGAATCAGGGGAGAGGGTGGCTATGGCTACACCTTC.

The rearrangement uses TRBV29-1 and TRBJ2-3; 8 nucleotides match TRBD1. CDR1 and CDR2 (germline): SQVTM, ANQGSEA. The junction had 7 bases not matched to a gene; V was cut back by 4 bases and J by 1 base. The CDR3 totals 15 residues. CDR3 bases: TGCAGCGTTGGGGCGACAGGGGTTGGCACAGATACGCAGTATTTT. Amino acids: CSVGATGVGTDTQYF.

This sequence joins TRBV9 and TRBJ1-1; D unclear. The CDR3 totals 15 residues. Trimming stripped 1 base from V and 2 bases from J, with 12 bases between. CDR1 is SGDLS and CDR2 is YYNGEE in the germline V gene. The CDR3 DNA reads TGTGCCAGCAGCGTATTAGGCGCGGGTAACACTGAAGCTTTCTTT. It codes for CASSVLGAGNTEAFF.

V gene TRBV14 combines with J gene TRBJ2-3; 10 bases are a match to TRBD2. The germline CDR1 and CDR2 sequences are SGHDN and FVKESK. V was clipped by 7 bases and J by 0 bases; unmatched bases: 4. CDR3 length equals 15 residues. The chain's CDR3 is CASTTSGRSTDTQYF. The CDR3 DNA is TGTGCCAGCACGACTAGCGGGCGGAGCACAGATACGCAGTATTTT.

This chain joins TRBV7-2 and TRBJ2-7, with a tentative D call TRBD2 (6 bases). The CDR3 extends over 12 amino acids. Germline loops: CDR1 SGHTA, CDR2 FQGNSA. Trimming left V 10 bases short and J 2 bases short, with 12 bases between. CDR3 nucleotides: TGTGCCACGAGGACTATAACCTACGAGCAGTACTTC. It yields the protein CATRTITYEQYF.

The chain has TRBV19 and TRBJ1-5; D gene unclear. The V end lost 5 bases, the J end lost 2 bases, and 13 bases lay between the germline ends. The CDR3 contains 15 residues. CDR1 is LNHDA and CDR2 is SQIVND in the germline V gene (reference sequence). The CDR3 spells CASSFEFGGNQPQHF. CDR3 DNA sequence: TGTGCCAGTAGTTTCGAGTTTGGGGGCAATCAGCCCCAGCATTTT.

In regard to this clone: Other nucleotide sequences from this sample produce the same CDR3. J is TRBJ1-1 and V is TRBV5-1; D remains ambiguous. The germline gives CDR1 SGHRS, CDR2 YFSETQ. Trimming left V 0 bases short and J 4 bases short, with 10 bases between. The CDR3 extends over 14 amino acids. Written as DNA, the CDR3 is TGCGCCAGCAGCTTGGCCGGGGTTGGCACTGAAGCTTTCTTT. Its protein product is CASSLAGVGTEAFF.

The V gene is TRBV19, the J gene TRBJ1-4; TRBD1 aligns across 7 bases. CDR1 is LNHDA and CDR2 is SQIVND in the germline V gene (reference sequence). The CDR3 is 15 residues long. V shed 4 bases and J 7 bases; nucleotides not matched to a gene: 9. The chain's CDR3 is CASSRSPGGGEKLFF. The DNA of the CDR3 is TGTGCCAGTAGTAGATCGCCAGGGGGAGGTGAAAAACTGTTTTTT.

This chain connects TRBV18 to TRBJ2-7; 7 positions agree with TRBD1. The V gene end was trimmed by 5 bases and the J gene end by 5 bases; junction bases not matched to a gene: 3. CDR1 is KGHSH, CDR2 LQKENI, per germline. The CDR3 contains 12 residues. CDR3 sequence: CASSSTGDEQYF. The CDR3 DNA reads TGTGCCAGCTCATCCACAGGGGACGAGCAGTACTTC. Together with reference TRBV18 and TRBJ2-7, the CDR3 gives the full variable domain: NAGVMQNPRHLVRRRGQEARLRCSPMKGHSHVYWYRQLPEEGLKFMVYLQKENIIDESGMPKERFSAEFPKEGPSILRIQQVVRGDSAAYFCASSSTGDEQYFGPGTRLTVT.

This clone was seen once. The chain uses TRBV5-1 and TRBJ2-7, with 7 bases aligning to TRBD1. The junction had 9 bases not matched to a gene; V was cut back by 4 bases and J by 2 bases. The CDR3 spans 15 residues. Germline CDR1 reads SGHRS; CDR2 reads YFSETQ. The CDR3 sequence: CASSEFETGAYEQYF. The DNA for the CDR3 is TGCGCCAGCAGCGAATTCGAAACAGGGGCCTACGAGCAGTACTTC. Full variable domain (remainder filled in from reference TRBV5-1 and TRBJ2-7): KAGVTQTPRYLIKTRGQQVTLSCSPISGHRSVSWYQQTPGQGLQFLFEYFSETQRNKGNFPGRFSGRQFSNSRSEMNVSTLELGDSALYLCASSEFETGAYEQYFGPGTRLTVT.

The chain uses TRBV10-3 and TRBJ2-7, with unresolved D. Germline lookup yields CDR1 ENHRY and CDR2 SYGVKD. The CDR3 extends over 14 amino acids. Trimming left V 3 bases short and J 0 bases short, with 9 bases between. CDR3 residues: CAISDVLSSYEQYF. Written as DNA, the CDR3 is TGTGCCATCAGTGACGTCCTGAGCTCCTACGAGCAGTACTTC.

J is TRBJ2-7 and V is TRBV5-1, with D uncertain. CDR1 and CDR2 (germline): SGHRS, YFSETQ. V was pared by 1 base and J by 3 bases, with 23 bases between. CDR3 length: 18 amino acids. CDR3 nucleotide sequence: TGCGCCAGCAGCTTGCGGGCTCGCGTCAAATTTAAGGTCTACGAGCAGTACTTC. The encoded protein is CASSLRARVKFKVYEQYF.

This clone is a singleton in its sample. The chain combines TRBV7-2 with TRBJ2-7; TRBD2 matches 9 bases. In germline, CDR1 is SGHTA, CDR2 FQGNSA. This CDR3 comprises 13 residues. V lost 8 bases, J lost 2 bases, and 4 bases stayed unmatched. CDR3 DNA sequence: TGTGCCAGCCGACTAGCGGTTCCCTACGAGCAGTACTTC. Amino acid sequence: CASRLAVPYEQYF.

The V call is TRBV27, the J call TRBJ2-7; 10 bases map to TRBD1. This CDR3 spans 14 amino acids. Trimming took 6 bases from V and 7 from J; bases not matched to a gene: 9. Germline values: CDR1 MNHEY, CDR2 SMNVEV (reference sequence). The CDR3 DNA reads as TGTGCCAGCAGCCTAAAGGGACAGGGGCGGGAGCAGTACTTC. This sequence encodes CASSLKGQGREQYF.

The V gene is TRBV5-4, the J gene TRBJ2-1, with TRBD2 identical over 11 bases. Trimming cost V 4 bases and J 5 bases; bases outside gene matches: 11. The CDR3 runs 17 residues. Germline V gene sequence: CDR1 SGHNT, CDR2 YYREEE (reference sequence). CDR3 region: CASSRGTSGRQNNEQFF. The CDR3 nucleotides read TGTGCCAGCAGCCGAGGAACTAGCGGGAGACAGAACAATGAGCAGTTCTTC.

The chain has TRBV6-5 and TRBJ2-7, with 13 bases fitting TRBD2. Germline-derived CDR1 and CDR2 are MNHEY and SVGAGI. The V gene end was trimmed by 2 bases and the J gene end by 4 bases; junction bases not matched to a gene: 2. The CDR3 is 15 amino acids. The chain's CDR3 is CASSYTSGRGYEQYF. The CDR3 bases are TGTGCCAGCAGTTACACTAGCGGGAGGGGGTACGAGCAGTACTTC.

Remarks on this clone: Other nucleotide sequences in the sample specify the same CDR3. The CDR3 loop is CASSLGQGNEQFF. Written as DNA, the CDR3 is TGTGCCAGCAGCTTGGGACAGGGCAATGAGCAGTTCTTC. The chain combines TRBV7-9 with TRBJ2-1; 9 bases are a match to TRBD1. J lost 6 bases, V lost 3 bases, and 0 bases had no gene match. The CDR3 spans 13 residues. Germline values: CDR1 SEHNR, CDR2 FQNEAQ (reference sequence).

The chain carries TRBV10-3 and TRBJ2-3; D unresolved. Deletions cut 0 bases from V and 0 bases from J, with 16 bases between. The CDR3 covers 18 residues. CDR1 is ENHRY, CDR2 SYGVKD, per germline. The CDR3, as DNA: TGTGCCATCAGTGAGTCAGGCGTAGGAGATCGTAGCACAGATACGCAGTATTTT. This sequence encodes CAISESGVGDRSTDTQYF.

This clone came up once. The rearrangement links TRBV5-6 to TRBJ1-1, with a tentative D call TRBD1 (5 bases). CDR1 is SGHDT and CDR2 is YYEEEE in the germline V gene. The CDR3 has 15 amino acids. The ends were cut back, 0 bases at V and 3 bases at J, with 12 bases in the middle. The CDR3 region has the DNA TGTGCCAGCAGCTTGGGTGGGGGAACATACACTGAAGCTTTCTTT. As protein: CASSLGGGTYTEAFF.

The count of this clone is one. CDR3 coding DNA: TGCGCCAGCAGCTTGGGAGGGTACGAGACCCAGTACTTC. This sequence encodes CASSLGGYETQYF. The gene calls are TRBV5-1 and TRBJ2-5; a weak D match, TRBD2 (5 bases). Trimming took off 0 bases at V and 5 bases at J, with 8 bases between the two ends. Germline V gene lookup returns CDR1 SGHRS and CDR2 YFSETQ. The CDR3 totals 13 residues.